This TCR beta chain is drawn from a study of control samples from healthy donors and cancer patients. Note on this clone: The junction departs from the called germline gene at one end, perhaps through a read error.

Clones were sequenced by immunoSEQ multiplex PCR, and TCRdb holds only the in-frame ones, with some missing. Found here are fewer than 200,000 clones, around 87% of them singletons; the top ten hold about 1.4%. The V gene's germline CDR1 is ENHRY and CDR2 SYGVKD. The CDR3 is 12 residues long. The chain joins TRBV10-3 to TRBJ2-2; a weak D match, TRBD2 (5 bases). The TCR originated in a woman in her fifties or sixties in good health. The sequenced sample was blood. CDR3 region: CATGISTGELVF. The CDR3 nucleotides read TGTGCCACGGGGATATCTACCGGGGAGCTGGTTTTT.